This TCR beta chain stems from a study of cytomegalovirus exposure and HLA in healthy donors. General study findings and limits: Likely technical artifact: a cluster of highly shared sequence variants.

Turning to this clone: What it recognizes is unknown.

Primers included in the PCR were 60 Vbeta and 13 Jbeta primers. The method was immunoSEQ multiplex PCR; TCRdb's version includes in-frame clones alone and lacks a portion of them. Of 100,000 to 150,000 clones listed, roughly four fifths are singletons. V dropped 0 bases and J dropped 3 bases, with 10 bases sitting between them. CDR3 length: 15 amino acids. CDR1 is LNHNV, CDR2 YYDKDF, per germline (reference sequence). The TCR sequence derives from a woman between 40 and 55 years old in good health and CMV-seropositive. The J gene is TRBJ2-3, the V gene TRBV15; no reliable D call. The specimen was PBMCs. The CDR3 coding sequence is TGTGCCACCAGCAGAGATCTTGCAGAAACAGATACGCAGTATTTT. This gives the protein CATSRDLAETDTQYF.